This TCR beta chain was captured by sequencing in a study of regulatory T cells in long-lasting Graves disease. Study-level results: Tissue studied was limited to peripheral blood, excluding thyroid tissue.

Many counts were recorded for this clonotype. Its antigen is not identified. The CDR3 has 16 amino acids. Trimming took off 6 bases at V and 13 bases at J, with 25 bases between the two ends. Time point given: newly diagnosed GD, antithyroid drugs for less than 3 months. PBMC RNA served as the TCR library source. CDR3-region Arm-PCR and iRepertoire HTBI primers produced the TCR beta libraries. TCRdb called the multiplex PCR reads again in MiXCR, with one record for every CDR3 protein. Of a few hundred thousand distinct CDR3 sequences in the sample, about 14% were seen once. Separately, the same data were catalogued under a study of T cells in Graves' hyperthyroidism and ophthalmopathy. Turning to that study: Diagnoses were made from clinical symptoms, serum measures (thyroxine and TRAb), thyroid ultrasound and orbital computed tomography. Primed by the HTBI set, a first-round RT-PCR was run on the TCR CDR3. Among thyroid clonotypes expanded above 0.001, most also appeared in blood.

This TCR was sampled from a young man with Graves disease. The chain is built from TRBV12-3 or TRBV12-4 and TRBJ1-6; tentative D call: TRBD1 (5 bases). The sample consisted of peripheral blood mononuclear cells (PBMCs), taken at new diagnosis, from a patient treated with antithyroid drugs. The CDR3 region is CASSGGESESRRPLHF. The CDR3 bases are TGTGCCAGCAGCGGGGGGGAAAGTGAGAGTCGAAGGCCCCTCCACTTT.